The source of this T cell receptor (beta chain) is a study of cytomegalovirus exposure and HLA in healthy donors (dated by TCRdb to 2015 to 2018). In the study overall: According to a later analysis, the 100 to 150 validation repertoires were produced on the same platform as the 666 repertoires of the first cohort. To predict cytomegalovirus infection status, the study combined high-throughput TCR immunosequencing, statistical association of individual TCRs with disease status, and machine learning. The study aimed to test whether signatures of past pathogen exposure could be identified by cataloging public T cell receptors. In addition to the first cohort of 666 subjects, a separate validation cohort of about 120 different subjects was used.

The library was obtained by the immunoSEQ multiplex PCR assay. The study's own analysis went as follows. A statistical classification framework was built for diagnosing cytomegalovirus status from the catalog of TCR beta chain sequences. TCRdb's version of the immuneACCESS table is confined to in-frame rearrangements and falls short of the full clone set. An unresolved V gene accounts for under half of the shortfall where checked; the remainder is of unknown origin. That table gives V, J and clone size, and the DNA gave D and trimming. The sample table records roughly 150,000 clones; around nine tenths of these occur just once. Together, the top ten hold just over 8.5% of the sample. In regard to this clone: Its specific antigen is unknown. No base-level quality is on record; no much larger clone is a single base apart.

What the authors observed across the whole study: It was suggested by the authors that the approach could potentially be generalized to other disease states and immunological phenotypes. Most TCR sequences were seen in very few donors, while some public TCRs were found in many individuals. Cytomegalovirus status was reported to be diagnosed by the classifier with high specificity and sensitivity in both the original and validation cohorts. A later analysis had no HLA typing for the validation cohort, so co-occurrence there was scored across all 110 or so repertoires. A total of some 180 TCR beta chains were listed by the study as associated with cytomegalovirus. Subsequent analysis determined that TCRs grouped into clusters in the first cohort also showed a tendency toward co-occurrence across the roughly 120 validation repertoires, and approximately 94% of cluster scores exceeded 0. In vitro tests confirmed that a few of the cytomegalovirus-associated TCR beta chains recognize cytomegalovirus antigens.

Donors formed part of the validation cohort, which comprised over a hundred subjects and was distinct from the first cohort of under 800 subjects. The CDR3 contains 16 residues, cysteine and phenylalanine counted. The retained sequence is limited to the CDR3, 48 bases, with the frame set at the first base. At the junction V is shortened by 0 bases and J by 2 bases, with 13 bases in between. CDR1 and CDR2 (KGHSH, LQKENI) derive from the germline V gene. The sequence links TRBV18 to TRBJ1-1, with TRBD1 as a weak D call on 6 bases. This receptor was taken from a young man in good health and CMV-seropositive. Sequenced sample: PBMCs. For the CDR3, the sequence is CASSPPSRGRNTEAFF. The nucleotides are TGTGCCAGCTCACCACCCTCAAGGGGGAGAAACACTGAAGCTTTCTTT.